This entry features one T cell receptor (beta chain) sequence. A read error may account for a junction end that differs from germline. Survey-level TCR beta sequencing used the immunoSEQ assay. Sequenced by immunoSEQ multiplex PCR; TCRdb stores in-frame clones only, minus some. The sample shows 55,000 to 70,000 clones, 90% to 95% of them seen only once. Germline CDR1 is SGHRS and CDR2 is YFSETQ. This CDR3 has 13 residues. The chain recombines TRBV5-1 with TRBJ2-1, with TRBD2 matching 7 bases. The origin of this receptor is a man aged 40-55 years with rheumatoid arthritis. Sequencing used PBMCs. The CDR3 coding sequence is TGCGCCAGCAGTTTGGGGCGGGAGAGTGAGCAGTTCTTC. Translating gives CASSLGRESEQFF.